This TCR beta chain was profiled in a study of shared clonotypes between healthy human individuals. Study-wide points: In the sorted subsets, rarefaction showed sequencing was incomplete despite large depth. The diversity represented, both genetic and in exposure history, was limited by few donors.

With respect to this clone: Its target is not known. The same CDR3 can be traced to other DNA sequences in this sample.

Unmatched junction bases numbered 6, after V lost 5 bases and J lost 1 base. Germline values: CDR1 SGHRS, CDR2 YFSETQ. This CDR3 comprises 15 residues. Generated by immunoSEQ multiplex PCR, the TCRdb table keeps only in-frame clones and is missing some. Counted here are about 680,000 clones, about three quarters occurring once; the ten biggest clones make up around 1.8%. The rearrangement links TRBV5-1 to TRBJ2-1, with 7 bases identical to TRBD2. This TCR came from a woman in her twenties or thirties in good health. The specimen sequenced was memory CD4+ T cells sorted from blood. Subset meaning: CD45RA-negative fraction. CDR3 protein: CASSPASGSYNEQFF. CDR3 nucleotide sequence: TGCGCCAGCAGTCCTGCTAGCGGATCCTACAATGAGCAGTTCTTC.